This T cell receptor (beta chain) was identified during a study of T-cell reconstitution after alpha-beta-depleted transplantation in children. Using unique molecular identifiers, the investigators prepared the TCRbeta library. MiXCR, run by TCRdb on the PCR reads, gives a single entry per CDR3 protein. The table includes hundreds of thousands of distinct CDR3 sequences, roughly 10% detected once. Points from the study as a whole: Hyperexpanded clones declined; after one year, newly produced T cells mostly supplied diversity. Several hundred graft clones that had expanded were reportedly the source of alpha-beta T cells about two months after transplant. Recipient T cells and thymic progenitors that survived were the source of the high TCRbeta diversity seen at day 60 in some patients.

This CDR3 has 18 amino acids. Trimming took off 3 bases at V and 6 bases at J, with 24 bases between the two ends. Note on this clonotype: Its antigen is not known.

The chain combines TRBV12-3 or TRBV12-4 with TRBJ2-1; D is uncertain. Sequenced here: PBMCs, sampled before TCRalphabeta/CD19-depleted stem cell transplant. The source is a child aged 2 to 10 with inherited bone marrow failure, due to receive a stem cell transplant. The CDR3 reads CASSFPDEGLNGINEQFF. CDR3 nucleotides: TGTGCCAGCAGTTTCCCTGATGAAGGGCTAAATGGCATCAATGAGCAGTTCTTC.